The 13 T cell receptor beta chains given below trace back to one sample, sequenced in a study of cytomegalovirus exposure and HLA in healthy donors. 60 Vbeta and 13 Jbeta primers were used in PCR. Produced via immunoSEQ multiplex PCR; TCRdb's table is partial and in-frame only. The sample includes about 100,000 clones, 70% to 80% of them seen just once. The source material was PBMCs. These receptors were taken from a young woman in good health and CMV-seropositive.

The sample holds a few counts of this clone. Written as DNA, the CDR3 is TGTGCCAGCAGCGTAAGGGACTCCTCCTACAATGAGCAGTTCTTC. This translates into CASSVRDSSYNEQFF. The chain uses TRBV9 and TRBJ2-1; tentatively, D is TRBD2 (6 bases). CDR1 is SGDLS and CDR2 is YYNGEE in the germline V gene. The CDR3 has 15 amino acids. The ends were cut back, 1 base at V and 0 bases at J, with 8 bases in the middle.

This chain joins TRBV28 and TRBJ1-2; 7 bases align to TRBD1. Germline-derived CDR1 and CDR2 are MDHEN and SYDVKM. The CDR3 loop spans 16 amino acids. J gave up 4 bases and V 3 bases, and 11 bases lay outside the gene matches. DNA of the CDR3: TGTGCCAGCAGTTTCTCTAGGACAGGAGCCTCCTATGGCTACACCTTC. Its protein product is CASSFSRTGASYGYTF.

V gene TRBV5-8 combines with J gene TRBJ2-3; no reliable D call. This CDR3 is 11 amino acids long. Germline V gives CDR1 SGHTS, CDR2 YDEGEE. V dropped 8 bases and J dropped 6 bases, with 10 bases sitting between them. CDR3 in DNA: TGTGCCAGTACGAAACGGGATACGCAGTATTTT. As protein: CASTKRDTQYF.

The chain recombines TRBV7-2 with TRBJ1-3; the D gene is possibly TRBD1 (6 bases). Germline V gene data show CDR1 as SGHTA and CDR2 as FQGNSA. Trimming removed 5 bases from V and 0 bases from J, with 11 bases in between. This CDR3 is built from 15 residues. In DNA, the CDR3 is TGTGCCAGCAGCCCCTCGGACAGCTCTGGAAACACCATATATTTT. Its protein product is CASSPSDSSGNTIYF.

V and J are TRBV25-1 and TRBJ1-1; 9 bases are shared with TRBD1. The CDR3 has 15 amino acids. CDR1 and CDR2 (germline): MGHDK, SYGVNS. Losses at the gene ends were 6 bases for V and 4 bases for J; bases not matched to a gene: 9. CDR3 sequence: CASRGLSTGGTEAFF. The CDR3 DNA reads as TGTGCCAGCAGGGGATTGTCGACAGGGGGCACTGAAGCTTTCTTT.

The genes are TRBV9 and TRBJ2-2; 9 nucleotides match TRBD1. CDR1 is SGDLS and CDR2 is YYNGEE in the germline V gene. V shed 4 bases, J shed 6 bases, and the junction held 10 bases outside the gene matches. The CDR3 consists of 16 residues. The CDR3 sequence: CASSYGTGRESGELFF. The CDR3 bases are TGTGCCAGCAGCTATGGGACAGGGAGGGAGTCCGGGGAGCTGTTTTTT.

This sequence joins TRBV12-5 and TRBJ2-1; 8 bases align to TRBD1. CDR1 and CDR2 from the germline V gene are LGHNT and FRNRAP. There are 13 residues in the CDR3. With 5 bases clipped from V and 5 bases from J, the junction kept 2 bases outside the gene matches. In DNA, the CDR3 is TGTGCTAGTGGTAGACAGGGGAACAATGAGCAGTTCTTC. Protein product: CASGRQGNNEQFF.

The chain recombines TRBV6-5 with TRBJ2-2; D might be TRBD1 (6 bases). Germline loops: CDR1 MNHEY, CDR2 SVGAGI. The CDR3 is 14 residues long. V dropped 7 bases and J dropped 2 bases, with 11 bases sitting between them. The CDR3 sequence is CASTHRVNTGELFF. CDR3 bases: TGTGCCAGCACTCACAGGGTAAACACCGGGGAGCTGTTTTTT.

The V gene is TRBV30, the J gene TRBJ2-7, with D perhaps TRBD2 (6 bases). With 7 bases removed from V and 4 bases from J, the gap between germline ends came to 14 bases. The germline gives CDR1 GTSNPN, CDR2 SVGIG (reference sequence). This CDR3 is built from 12 residues. CDR3 in amino acids: CASLRRGYEQYF. For the CDR3, the DNA is TGTGCCTCCCTGCGGCGGGGATACGAGCAGTACTTC.

This clone was found a few times. The chain has TRBV28 and TRBJ2-3; unclear D gene. In germline, CDR1 is MDHEN, CDR2 SYDVKM. This CDR3 region has 13 residues. V was pared by 3 bases and J by 4 bases, with 8 bases between. The CDR3 spells CASSLPSADTQYF. The CDR3 DNA is TGTGCCAGCAGTTTGCCGAGCGCAGATACGCAGTATTTT.

The chain combines TRBV9 with TRBJ2-5, with D possibly TRBD2 on 7 matching bases. The germline CDR1 and CDR2 sequences are SGDLS and YYNGEE. The CDR3 spans 15 residues. V was trimmed by 1 base and J by 6 bases, leaving 16 bases between them. The CDR3 region is CASSVSGGAIKTQYF. In DNA, the CDR3 is TGTGCCAGCAGCGTAAGTGGGGGGGCGATTAAGACCCAGTACTTC.

This rearrangement joins TRBV27 to TRBJ2-1, with D maybe TRBD1 (5 bases). Germline assignment: CDR1 MNHEY and CDR2 SMNVEV (reference sequence). The CDR3 is 12 residues long. V lost 1 base, J lost 8 bases, and 6 bases lay in between. The CDR3 nucleotides are TGTGCCAGCAGTTTATTAGGGGATGAGCAGTTCTTC. This encodes CASSLLGDEQFF.

This clone was counted between two and nine times. The chain employs TRBV4-3 and TRBJ2-6; D perhaps matches TRBD1 (6 bases). The CDR3 totals 15 residues. V lost 5 bases, J lost 4 bases, and 12 bases lay in between. Germline loops: CDR1 LGHNA, CDR2 YSLEER. CDR3 sequence (DNA): TGCGCCAGCAGCAGCCAGGGGACCGGGGCCAACGTCCTGACTTTC. Protein product: CASSSQGTGANVLTF.